These 29 T cell receptor beta chains were all obtained from the same sample, sequenced in a study of beta chain features in type 1 diabetes. Every isolated RNA sample was fully reverse transcribed, so sequencing captured expressed TCRB transcripts. The assay was immunoSEQ multiplex PCR, and TCRdb's table has in-frame clones only and misses some. Of around 500,000 clones detected, 11% appear once; the ten largest clones hold 0.035% to 0.05%. Source material: naive CD4+ T cells from blood. The receptors here all came from a woman between 18 and 29 years old in good health.

This clone occurred a few times. The chain recombines TRBV28 with TRBJ2-5; TRBD1 agrees at 9 bases. The V and J ends lost 5 bases and 4 bases, in that order; junction bases with no gene match: 14. The CDR3 length is 17 residues. Germline CDR1 and CDR2: MDHEN and SYDVKM. The DNA for the CDR3 is TGTGCCAGCAGTCCTACTTTTCCGACAGGGGGAGGAGAGACCCAGTACTTC. Translated, it gives CASSPTFPTGGGETQYF.

The J gene is TRBJ1-5, the V gene TRBV2; D remains ambiguous. The CDR3 loop spans 14 amino acids. Looked up from germline, CDR1 is SNHLY and CDR2 is FYNNEI. V was shortened by 4 bases and J by 5 bases, with 12 bases between the two germline ends. The CDR3 DNA follows: TGTGCCAGCAGTGGCGGATCCCGAGATCAGCCCCAGCATTTT. It encodes CASSGGSRDQPQHF.

The J gene is TRBJ1-4, the V gene TRBV27, with 11 bases aligning to TRBD1. The length of the CDR3 is 16 residues. Per germline, CDR1 MNHEY and CDR2 SMNVEV (reference sequence). The V and J ends lost 6 bases and 5 bases, in that order; junction bases with no gene match: 8. CDR3 DNA sequence: TGTGCCAGCAGCCGGGGGACAGGGGGGACGAATGAAAAACTGTTTTTT. It specifies CASSRGTGGTNEKLFF.

In its sample, this clone was seen a few times. This chain uses TRBV7-3 with TRBJ2-1; D perhaps matches TRBD1 (6 bases). Germline V CDR1 and CDR2: SGHTA, FQGTGA. Deletions cut 8 bases from V and 5 bases from J, with 7 bases between. The CDR3 sequence is 11 residues long. The DNA for the CDR3 is TGTGCCAGCGGGGACAACAATGAGCAGTTCTTC. Amino acids: CASGDNNEQFF.

This rearrangement joins TRBV6-1 to TRBJ2-7; D gene unclear. The germline V gene encodes CDR1 MNHNS and CDR2 SASEGT. The V and J ends lost 2 bases and 4 bases respectively, with 3 bases between them. The CDR3 has 11 amino acids. The CDR3 loop is CASSEIYEQYV. In DNA form, the CDR3 reads TGTGCCAGCAGTGAAATTTACGAGCAGTACGTC.

This clone has only a few counts. The V call is TRBV18, the J call TRBJ2-3; 15 bases are shared with TRBD2. CDR1 is KGHSH, CDR2 LQKENI, per germline. V was clipped by 3 bases and J by 1 base; unmatched bases: 2. The CDR3 covers 17 residues. CDR3 loop: CASSPGLAGGGTDTQYF. The CDR3 nucleotides read TGTGCCAGCTCACCGGGACTAGCGGGAGGAGGCACAGATACGCAGTATTTT.

The sample holds a few counts of this clone. This sequence joins TRBV11-2 and TRBJ2-3; 8 positions agree with TRBD1. Germline CDR1 SGHAT, CDR2 FQNNGV. CDR3 length equals 14 residues. V lost 5 bases, J lost 8 bases, and 9 bases stayed unmatched. CDR3 sequence: CASSLGQGGFTQYF. DNA for the CDR3: TGTGCCAGCAGCCTTGGACAGGGTGGGTTTACGCAGTATTTT.

This clone was observed a handful of times. The V call is TRBV5-4, the J call TRBJ2-6; 8 nucleotides match TRBD1. The germline CDR1 and CDR2 sequences are SGHNT and YYREEE (reference sequence). The CDR3 is made up of 18 amino acids. The V and J ends lost 4 bases and 0 bases, in that order; junction bases with no gene match: 9. The CDR3 sequence: CASSDRDRLPSGANVLTF. CDR3 nucleotides: TGTGCCAGCAGCGACCGGGACAGGTTGCCCTCTGGGGCCAACGTCCTGACTTTC. Filled out from reference TRBV5-4 and TRBJ2-6, the complete variable domain reads ETGVTQSPTHLIKTRGQQVTLRCSSQSGHNTVSWYQQALGQGPQFIFQYYREEENGRGNFPPRFSGLQFPNYSSELNVNALELDDSALYLCASSDRDRLPSGANVLTFGAGSRLTVL.

The sample holds a few counts of this clone. This chain connects TRBV7-6 to TRBJ2-5; D unclear. Trimming shortened V by 4 bases and J by 4 bases, and 13 bases separated the two germline ends. Germline-derived CDR1 and CDR2 are SGHVS and FNYEAQ. The CDR3 is made up of 14 amino acids. The CDR3 DNA reads as TGTGCCAGCAGCTCCTCCCGGGCCAGAGAGACCCAGTACTTC. This gives the protein CASSSSRARETQYF.

This clone was observed once. V usage is TRBV12-5 and J usage is TRBJ2-5; D gene unclear. Germline V CDR1 and CDR2: LGHNT, FRNRAP. The CDR3 is made up of 14 amino acids. The ends were cut back, 4 bases at V and 0 bases at J, with 9 bases in the middle. The CDR3 coding sequence is TGTGCTAGTGGTTCTGGACGGAACCAAGAGACCCAGTACTTC. This codes for CASGSGRNQETQYF.

This chain joins TRBV4-1 and TRBJ2-2; D tentatively fits TRBD1 or TRBD2 (5 bases each). Looked up from germline, CDR1 is MGHRA and CDR2 is YSYEKL. CDR3 length: 16 amino acids. The V end was cut by 6 bases, the J end by 3 bases, with 17 bases between. Written as DNA, the CDR3 is TGCGCCAGCAGTGCGCCGGGACGGGCTGACACCGGGGAGCTGTTTTTT. Amino acids: CASSAPGRADTGELFF.

The J gene is TRBJ2-7, the V gene TRBV7-2; D may correspond to TRBD1 or TRBD2 (5 bases each). Germline loops: CDR1 SGHTA, CDR2 FQGNSA. Trimming pared 3 bases from V and 3 bases from J, leaving 12 bases between. This CDR3 comprises 14 residues. CDR3 DNA sequence: TGTGCCAGCAGCTTCCCGGGACGTTACTACGAGCAGTACTTC. Residues: CASSFPGRYYEQYF.

V and J are TRBV7-8 and TRBJ1-1; no definite D call. V lost 5 bases to trimming and J lost 6 bases, with 10 bases between them. This CDR3 has 12 residues. Per the germline V gene, CDR1 is SGHVS and CDR2 is FQNEAQ. Here the CDR3 reads CASSPHFPEAFF. CDR3 nucleotide sequence: TGTGCCAGCAGCCCCCACTTCCCTGAAGCTTTCTTT.

The chain uses TRBV7-6 and TRBJ2-5; no clear D gene. Germline lookup yields CDR1 SGHVS and CDR2 FNYEAQ. This CDR3 has 12 residues. With 0 bases removed from V and 10 bases from J, the gap between germline ends came to 9 bases. CDR3 sequence (DNA): TGTGCCAGCAGCTTAGCGGCATGGGACCAGTACTTC. Translating gives CASSLAAWDQYF.

The chain carries TRBV30 and TRBJ1-2, with TRBD1 identical over 7 bases. Germline V lookup: CDR1 GTSNPN, CDR2 SVGIG (reference sequence). The CDR3 is 13 residues long. Germline trimming cut 6 bases from V and 5 bases from J; bases unmatched to any gene: 9. In nucleotides, the CDR3 is TGTGCCTGTGGGACAGCCAGAATTTATGGCTACACCTTC. Translated, it gives CACGTARIYGYTF.

There are a few counts of this clone. The V call is TRBV29-1, the J call TRBJ1-4; D unclear. The CDR3 runs 14 residues. Germline V gene lookup returns CDR1 SQVTM and CDR2 ANQGSEA. Trimming stripped 4 bases from V and 2 bases from J, with 11 bases between. In DNA form, the CDR3 reads TGCAGCGTTGTGAGTGCATCCACTAATGAAAAACTGTTTTTT. Amino acids: CSVVSASTNEKLFF.

This clone came up a few times. The rearrangement uses TRBV11-2 and TRBJ2-1; D not resolved. CDR3 length: 15 amino acids. V lost 1 base to trimming and J lost 3 bases, with 10 bases between them. Germline CDR1 and CDR2: SGHAT and FQNNGV. CDR3 sequence (DNA): TGTGCCAGCAGCTTAGTTAAGCTGTTCTACAATGAGCAGTTCTTC. Protein sequence: CASSLVKLFYNEQFF.

The chain joins TRBV30 to TRBJ1-4; no reliable D call. Germline V gives CDR1 GTSNPN, CDR2 SVGIG (reference sequence). Trimming removed 6 bases at V and 8 bases at J, with 16 bases between. This CDR3 has 13 residues. CDR3 sequence reads: CACSDQHGEKLFF. CDR3 sequence (DNA): TGTGCCTGCTCGGACCAGCACGGGGAAAAACTGTTTTTT.

This clone was counted between two and nine times. V usage is TRBV7-2 and J usage is TRBJ2-7; D possibly matches TRBD1 or TRBD2 (6 bases each). Trimming pared 1 base from V and 2 bases from J, leaving 12 bases between. The CDR3 has 15 amino acids. From germline, CDR1 is SGHTA and CDR2 FQGNSA. Here the CDR3 reads CASSLDLRGPYEQYF. CDR3 DNA sequence: TGTGCCAGCAGCTTAGATCTTCGGGGGCCCTACGAGCAGTACTTC. Complete variable domain (other parts from reference TRBV7-2 and TRBJ2-7): GAGVSQSPSNKVTEKGKDVELRCDPISGHTALYWYRQSLGQGLEFLIYFQGNSAPDKSGLPSDRFSAERTGGSVSTLTIQRTQQEDSAVYLCASSLDLRGPYEQYFGPGTRLTVT.

The chain recombines TRBV28 with TRBJ1-6; no clear D gene. This CDR3 region has 14 residues. Germline CDR1 is MDHEN and CDR2 is SYDVKM. Deletions cut 3 bases from V and 9 bases from J, with 12 bases between. The DNA for the CDR3 is TGTGCCAGCAGTTTGGGCTTAATGGGTTCACCCCTCCACTTT. As protein: CASSLGLMGSPLHF.

The CDR3 DNA reads as TGTGCCAGCCGGGAGGATACGCAGTATTTT. It translates to CASREDTQYF. The J gene is TRBJ2-3, the V gene TRBV18, with a weak D call TRBD2 (6 bases). Per the germline V gene, CDR1 is KGHSH and CDR2 is LQKENI. The CDR3 has 10 residues. V gave up 8 bases and J gave up 6 bases, with 6 bases separating them.

This rearrangement joins TRBV5-1 to TRBJ1-2, with D maybe TRBD1 (6 bases). CDR1 and CDR2 (germline): SGHRS, YFSETQ. The CDR3 contains 15 residues. V was cut by 4 bases and J by 4 bases, with 17 bases left in between. The CDR3 coding sequence is TGCGCCAGCAGCCCCAGACAGGCCGGGGGCTATGGCTACACCTTC. It is translated as CASSPRQAGGYGYTF.

This chain uses TRBV14 with TRBJ2-3; tentatively, D is TRBD1 (6 bases). CDR3 size: 13 residues. Germline CDR1 is SGHDN and CDR2 is FVKESK. V dropped 5 bases and J dropped 3 bases, with 9 bases sitting between them. Here the CDR3 reads CASSSTGTDTQYF. The CDR3 DNA reads TGTGCCAGCAGCTCAACAGGGACAGATACGCAGTATTTT.

This clone has a handful of counts. The chain combines TRBV25-1 with TRBJ2-7, with D perhaps TRBD2 (6 bases). The V gene lost 4 bases and the J gene lost 5 bases, with 12 bases spanning the gap. Germline loops: CDR1 MGHDK, CDR2 SYGVNS. The length of the CDR3 is 13 residues. CDR3 nucleotides: TGTGCCAGCAGTGTGGGGGGACGGGACGAGCAGTACTTC. Translation gives CASSVGGRDEQYF.

This clone was recorded at least ten times. The V and J genes are TRBV2 and TRBJ2-5, with D maybe TRBD1 (5 bases). CDR1 SNHLY and CDR2 FYNNEI come from the germline V gene. Trimming stripped 2 bases from V and 9 bases from J, with 16 bases between. CDR3 length equals 14 residues. CDR3 sequence reads: CASSERTTFRAQYF. CDR3 nucleotides: TGTGCCAGCAGTGAACGGACAACCTTTCGGGCCCAGTACTTC.

This clone appeared many times. The J gene is TRBJ2-7, the V gene TRBV30, with 11 bases fitting TRBD2. Germline V CDR1 and CDR2: GTSNPN, SVGIG (reference sequence). CDR3 size: 16 residues. V lost 3 bases to trimming and J lost 3 bases; unmatched junction nucleotides: 10. The CDR3 region is CAWRGGPGLAVYEQYF. The CDR3 DNA follows: TGTGCCTGGAGAGGAGGGCCGGGACTAGCGGTCTACGAGCAGTACTTC.

A few counts support this clone. The chain is built from TRBV4-1 and TRBJ2-7, with 7 nucleotides matching TRBD1. Germline V gives CDR1 MGHRA, CDR2 YSYEKL. Germline trimming cut 5 bases from V and 3 bases from J; bases unmatched to any gene: 13. CDR3 length: 16 amino acids. CDR3 bases: TGCGCCAGCAGCTTTAAAGCCGGACAGGCCCTCTACGAGCAGTACTTC. Translating gives CASSFKAGQALYEQYF.

This clone was counted a few times. CDR3 nucleotide sequence: TGCAGCGTTGAAGCAGCGGGTCTCCTTAACTATGGCTACACCTTC. Its translation: CSVEAAGLLNYGYTF. The J gene is TRBJ1-2, the V gene TRBV29-1; D unclear. In germline, CDR1 is SQVTM, CDR2 ANQGSEA. Trimming left V 1 base short and J 1 base short, with 13 bases between. This CDR3 spans 15 amino acids.

The J gene is TRBJ2-1, the V gene TRBV7-2; D gene unclear. CDR3 length: 14 amino acids. With 6 bases removed from V and 7 bases from J, the gap between germline ends came to 16 bases. Germline values: CDR1 SGHTA, CDR2 FQGNSA. DNA for the CDR3: TGTGCCAGCAGACTAACACGGGCCGGGAATGAGCAGTTCTTC. It yields the protein CASRLTRAGNEQFF.